The present T cell receptor (beta chain) was sequenced within a study of stem cell transplantation in POMP-related autoinflammatory disease. Study-wide results and limits: Patients with PRAID showed a restricted number of unique TRB V-J gene pairings. In patients with PRAID, every analyzed T-cell subset tended to show lower diversity and higher clonality.

Profiled with immunoSEQ multiplex PCR; TCRdb holds only in-frame clones, not every one. Seen here are roughly 10,000 clones, 85% to 90% observed once, and the top ten hold about half. The CDR3 is 11 amino acids. The germline V gene has CDR1 LGHNA and CDR2 YNFKEQ. The ends were cut back, 2 bases at V and 5 bases at J, with 1 base in the middle. Concerning this clone: Its antigen is unidentified.

Sequenced material: CD8+ T cells from PBMCs, taken before stem cell transplantation. This chain connects TRBV4-2 to TRBJ2-1; no definite D call. The sequence derives from a human donor with POMP-related autoinflammation and immune dysregulation (PRAID). In DNA form, the CDR3 reads TGTGCCAGCAGCCAAAACAATGAGCAGTTCTTC. Protein product: CASSQNNEQFF.